This T cell receptor (beta chain) derives from a study of identical twins. General study points: Models predicted too little out-of-frame TCR alpha sharing in monozygotic twins. The more abundant beta clonotypes in cord blood had fewer insertions, and memory repertoires did not show this.

Unique molecular identifiers were present on cDNA, and template switching added a universal primer site. From the 5' RACE reads, TCRdb called clonotypes with MiXCR, one entry per CDR3 protein. The sample holds approximately 600,000 distinct CDR3 sequences, under 8.5% seen once. Points on this clonotype: No antigen is known for it.

The V gene's germline CDR1 is MGHRA and CDR2 YSYEKL. The CDR3 sequence is 17 residues long. V was cut by 0 bases and J by 7 bases, with 19 bases left in between. The sample also formed part of further work on yellow fever vaccine responses in identical twins. This second study says: Twins reportedly had a vaccine T cell response that seemed partly convergent, partly personalized.

The material sequenced was PBMCs. This receptor was obtained from a woman under 30 in good health. The chain employs TRBV4-1 and TRBJ2-1; a weak D match, TRBD2 (6 bases). The CDR3 here is CASSQDALGVADNEQFF. CDR3 DNA sequence: TGCGCCAGCAGCCAAGATGCCCTGGGGGTAGCGGATAATGAGCAGTTCTTC.